Here is one T cell receptor (beta chain) with its context. The record originates from a study of blood T cell repertoires in COVID-19. The CDR3 spans 14 residues. Looked up from germline, CDR1 is SGHTA and CDR2 is FQGTGA. Trimming took off 4 bases at V and 0 bases at J, with 4 bases between the two ends. Some clones are missing from TCRdb's copy, which holds only in-frame ones; the method was immunoSEQ multiplex PCR. The table shows under 250,000 clones, with around nine tenths occurring only once. Source material: peripheral blood. The chain couples TRBV7-3 to TRBJ2-6; no clear D. The sequence was obtained from a man aged 55 to 70 who had recovered from COVID-19. The CDR3 nucleotides read TGTGCCAGCAGCTACACCTCTGGGGCCAACGTCCTGACTTTC. Translated, it gives CASSYTSGANVLTF.